The clone carrying this T cell receptor beta chain has a handful of counts. The germline CDR1 and CDR2 sequences are MGHRA and YSYEKL. The CDR3 is 15 residues long. PCR amplification relied on 60 Vbeta primers (plus 13 Jbeta primers). Sequencing used immunoSEQ multiplex PCR; TCRdb keeps in-frame clones, though not all of them. The sample shows 150,000 or so clones, roughly 71% of them seen only once. The source of the sample is a study of cytomegalovirus exposure and HLA in healthy donors. The rearrangement links TRBV4-1 to TRBJ2-5; maybe TRBD2 (6 bases). TRBJ2-7 matches the DNA end more closely, so the J call is doubtful. The receptor was derived from a girl between 10 and 17 years old in good health and CMV-seronegative. The sample consisted of PBMCs. The DNA of the CDR3 is TGCGCCAGCAGCCAAGTGCGGGGTACCTCCTACGAGCAGTACTTC. Translation: CASSQVRGTSYEQYF.